This T cell receptor (beta chain) was obtained from a study of shared clonotypes between healthy human individuals. Overall study context: In total, the donors were two women and a few men aged 18 to 49.

The assay was immunoSEQ multiplex PCR, and TCRdb's table has in-frame clones only and misses some. The data show about 2.1 million clones, with around 93% seen just once and 1.5% to 2% held by the top ten. V lost 0 bases and J lost 3; bases outside the gene matches: 5. Germline V gene lookup returns CDR1 SGHNT and CDR2 YYREEE (reference sequence). This CDR3 spans 15 amino acids. CD45RO-negative cells were positively selected for CCR7, leaving out terminally differentiated effector memory CD45RA+ cells. The source is a man aged 18 to 30 in good health. Some clones in this sample may be carry-over from other donors' samples. Sequenced input: naive CD8+ T cells from PBMCs. V and J are TRBV5-4 and TRBJ1-2; the match to TRBD1 covers 7 bases. CDR3 amino acids: CASSLGLQGYYGYTF. The CDR3 DNA follows: TGTGCCAGCAGCTTGGGATTACAGGGGTACTATGGCTACACCTTC. Full variable domain (missing parts from reference TRBV5-4 and TRBJ1-2): ETGVTQSPTHLIKTRGQQVTLRCSSQSGHNTVSWYQQALGQGPQFIFQYYREEENGRGNFPPRFSGLQFPNYSSELNVNALELDDSALYLCASSLGLQGYYGYTFGSGTRLTVV.